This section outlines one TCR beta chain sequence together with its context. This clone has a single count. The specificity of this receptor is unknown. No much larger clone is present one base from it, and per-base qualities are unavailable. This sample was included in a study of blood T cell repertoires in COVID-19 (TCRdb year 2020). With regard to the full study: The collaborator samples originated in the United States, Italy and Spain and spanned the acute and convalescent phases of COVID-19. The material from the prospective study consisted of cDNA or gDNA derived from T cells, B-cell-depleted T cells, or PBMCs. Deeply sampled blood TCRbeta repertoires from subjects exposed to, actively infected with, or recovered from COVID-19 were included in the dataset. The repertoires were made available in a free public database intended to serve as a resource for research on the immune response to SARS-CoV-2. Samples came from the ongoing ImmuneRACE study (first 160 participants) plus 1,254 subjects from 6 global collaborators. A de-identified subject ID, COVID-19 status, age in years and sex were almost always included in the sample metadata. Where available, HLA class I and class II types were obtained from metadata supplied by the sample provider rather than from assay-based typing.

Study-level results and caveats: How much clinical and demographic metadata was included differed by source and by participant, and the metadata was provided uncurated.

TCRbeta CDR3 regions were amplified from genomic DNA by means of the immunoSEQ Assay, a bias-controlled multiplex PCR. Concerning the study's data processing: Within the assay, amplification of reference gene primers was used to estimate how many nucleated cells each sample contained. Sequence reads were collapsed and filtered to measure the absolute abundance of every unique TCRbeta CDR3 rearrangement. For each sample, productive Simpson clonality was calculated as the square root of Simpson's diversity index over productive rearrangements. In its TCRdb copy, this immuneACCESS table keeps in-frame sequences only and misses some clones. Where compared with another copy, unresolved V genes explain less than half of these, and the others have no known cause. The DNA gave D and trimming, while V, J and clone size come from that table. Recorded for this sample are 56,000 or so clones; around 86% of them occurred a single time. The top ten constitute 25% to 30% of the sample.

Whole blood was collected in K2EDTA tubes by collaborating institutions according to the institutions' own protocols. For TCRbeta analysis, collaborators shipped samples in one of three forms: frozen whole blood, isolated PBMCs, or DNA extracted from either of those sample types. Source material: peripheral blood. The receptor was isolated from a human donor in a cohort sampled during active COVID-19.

The CDR3 protein: CASSESTWGGEQFF. The DNA sequence follows: TGCGCCAGCAGTGAGTCGACCTGGGGCGGTGAGCAGTTCTTC. The sequence links TRBV10-1 to TRBJ2-1, with TRBD1 perhaps the D gene, on 5 matching bases. Sequences WNHNN (CDR1) and SYGVQD (CDR2) are obtained from the germline V gene (reference sequence). V loses 0 bases, J loses 9 bases, and the germline ends lie 12 bases apart. Inclusive of the bounding cysteine and phenylalanine, the CDR3 is 14 residues long. Of all the DNA, just the CDR3 is kept, 42 bases in frame from base 1.